This TCR beta chain was obtained from a study of CD4 T cells in relation to SARS-CoV-2 and coronaviruses. Overall study context: ViraFEST: approximately eleven-day antigen culture of PBMCs, then TCR beta CDR3 sequencing. No peptide or an HIV-1 Nef peptide pool served as negative control.

The CDR3 runs 18 residues. The V and J ends lost 2 bases and 1 base respectively, with 21 bases between them. Germline CDR1 SNHLY, CDR2 FYNNEI. Clones were sequenced by immunoSEQ multiplex PCR, and TCRdb holds only the in-frame ones, with some missing. Of 15,000 to 20,000 clones in the sample, about 84% were seen once. CD4+ T cells from unexposed donors were obtained before the COVID-19 pandemic (2011-2018). The cells were cultured for about 10 days before CD4+ T cells were isolated. With respect to this clone: No antigen is known for it.

The V and J genes are TRBV2 and TRBJ2-7; no clear D gene. What was sequenced was CD4+ T cells from PBMCs, cultured in vitro. This sequence originates from a human donor in good health. CDR3 amino acids: CASSEPSRKRYTSYEQYF. The CDR3, as DNA: TGTGCCAGCAGTGAACCCTCCCGAAAGCGATACACTTCCTACGAGCAGTACTTC.